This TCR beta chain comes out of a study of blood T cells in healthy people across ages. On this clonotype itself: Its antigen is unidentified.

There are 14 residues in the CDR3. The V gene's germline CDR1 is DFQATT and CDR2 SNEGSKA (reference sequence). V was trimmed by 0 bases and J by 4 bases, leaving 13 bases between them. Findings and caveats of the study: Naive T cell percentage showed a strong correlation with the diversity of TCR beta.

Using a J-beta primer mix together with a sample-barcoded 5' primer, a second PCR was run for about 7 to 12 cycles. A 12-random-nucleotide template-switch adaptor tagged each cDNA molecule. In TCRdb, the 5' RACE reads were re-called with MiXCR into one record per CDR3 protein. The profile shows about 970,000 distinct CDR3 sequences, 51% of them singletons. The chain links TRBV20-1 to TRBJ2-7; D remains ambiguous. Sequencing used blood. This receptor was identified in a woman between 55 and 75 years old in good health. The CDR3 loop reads CSAREGPLVYEQYF. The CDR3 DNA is TGCAGTGCTAGAGAAGGACCCCTCGTGTACGAGCAGTACTTC.